The source of this TCR beta chain is a study of T cell changes during pregnancy in multiple sclerosis. Unmatched junction bases numbered 2, after V lost 3 bases and J lost 0 bases. Germline V gene lookup returns CDR1 LNHDA and CDR2 SQIVND (reference sequence). CDR3 length equals 16 residues. Produced via immunoSEQ multiplex PCR; TCRdb's table is partial and in-frame only. The data show tens of thousands of clones, about nine tenths seen once. This clone was detected a few times. At the DNA level, this CDR3 is encoded by other sequences in the same sample as well. This TCR was sampled from a female donor with multiple sclerosis, enrolled in a pregnancy study. The sample here was peripheral blood, taken in the second trimester of pregnancy. V is TRBV19 and J is TRBJ2-3; TRBD2 aligns across 11 bases. The DNA for the CDR3 is TGTGCCAGTAGTATCCGACTAGCGGGGAGCACAGATACGCAGTATTTT. Encoded protein: CASSIRLAGSTDTQYF.